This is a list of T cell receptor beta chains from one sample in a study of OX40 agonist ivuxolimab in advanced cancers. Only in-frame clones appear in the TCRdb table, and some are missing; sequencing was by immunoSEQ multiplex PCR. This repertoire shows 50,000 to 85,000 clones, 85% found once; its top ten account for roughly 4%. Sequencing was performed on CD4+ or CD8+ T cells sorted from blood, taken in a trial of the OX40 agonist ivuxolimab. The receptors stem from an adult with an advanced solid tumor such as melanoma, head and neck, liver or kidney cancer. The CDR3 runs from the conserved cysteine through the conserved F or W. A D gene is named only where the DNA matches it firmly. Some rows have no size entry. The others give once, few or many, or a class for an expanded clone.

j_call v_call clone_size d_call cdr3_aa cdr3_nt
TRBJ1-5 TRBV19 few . CASSHLDNQPQHF TGTGCCAGTAGCCATTTGGACAATCAGCCCCAGCATTTT
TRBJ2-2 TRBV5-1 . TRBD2 CASSPRGTNTGELFF TGCGCCAGCAGCCCGCGGGGGACGAACACCGGGGAGCTGTTTTTT
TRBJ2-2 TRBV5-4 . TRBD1 CASSFGTGATGELFF TGTGCCAGCAGCTTTGGGACAGGAGCCACCGGGGAGCTGTTTTTT
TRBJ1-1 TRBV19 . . CASSIYKNTEAFF TGTGCCAGTAGTATATACAAGAACACTGAAGCTTTCTTT
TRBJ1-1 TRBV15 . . CATSRARGEAFF TGTGCCACCAGCAGAGCGCGGGGCGAAGCTTTCTTT
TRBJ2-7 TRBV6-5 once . CASSYGAHYEQYF TGTGCCAGCAGTTACGGGGCCCACTACGAGCAGTACTTC
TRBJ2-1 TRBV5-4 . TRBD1 CASSIAPGQGSYNEQFF TGTGCCAGCAGCATTGCACCGGGACAGGGATCCTACAATGAGCAGTTCTTC
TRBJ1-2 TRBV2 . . CASSSDTLNYGYTF TGTGCCAGCAGTTCCGACACACTTAACTATGGCTACACCTTC
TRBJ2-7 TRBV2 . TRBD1 CASRETGQSYEQYF TGTGCCAGCAGAGAGACGGGACAGAGCTACGAGCAGTACTTC
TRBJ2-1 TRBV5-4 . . CASSPSERGWNEQFF TGTGCCAGCAGCCCTAGCGAGAGAGGGTGGAATGAGCAGTTCTTC
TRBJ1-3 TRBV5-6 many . CASGSTEPRRNTIYF TGTGCCAGCGGGTCAACTGAGCCTAGGCGAAACACCATATATTTT
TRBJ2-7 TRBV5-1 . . CASSPDGYEQYF TGCGCCAGCAGCCCGGACGGTTACGAGCAGTACTTC
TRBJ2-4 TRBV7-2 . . CASSLSTTKNIQYF TGTGCCAGCAGCTTAAGTACAACCAAAAACATTCAGTACTTC
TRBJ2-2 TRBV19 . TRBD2 CASRRTSGGFANTGELFF TGTGCCAGTAGGCGGACTAGCGGGGGGTTCGCGAACACCGGGGAGCTGTTTTTT
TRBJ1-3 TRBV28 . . CASSPPWGAGNTIYF TGTGCCAGCAGCCCACCCTGGGGGGCTGGAAACACCATATATTTT
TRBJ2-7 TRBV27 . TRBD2 CASSPGTSGSSYEQYF TGTGCCAGCAGTCCCGGGACTAGCGGGAGCTCCTACGAGCAGTACTTC
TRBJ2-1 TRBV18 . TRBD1 CASSPSGPGTGVVNEQFF TGTGCCAGCTCACCATCGGGTCCCGGGACAGGGGTAGTAAATGAGCAGTTCTTC
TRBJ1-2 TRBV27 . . CASSPWGLEGYTF TGTGCCAGCAGTCCCTGGGGCTTGGAGGGCTACACCTTC
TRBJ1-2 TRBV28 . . CASSLPTDYGYTF TGTGCCAGCAGTTTACCGACCGACTATGGCTACACCTTC
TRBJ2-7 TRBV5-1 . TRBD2 CASSGGLVGEQYF TGCGCCAGCAGCGGGGGACTAGTTGGCGAGCAGTACTTC
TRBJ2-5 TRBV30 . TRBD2 CAWSRGGPETQYF TGTGCCTGGAGTCGCGGGGGGCCAGAAACCCAGTACTTC
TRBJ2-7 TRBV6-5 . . CASSAREGDEQYF TGTGCCAGCAGTGCCCGGGAAGGGGACGAGCAGTACTTC
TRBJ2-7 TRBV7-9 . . CASSLVGQGNEQYF TGTGCCAGCAGCTTAGTGGGCCAGGGGAACGAGCAGTACTTC
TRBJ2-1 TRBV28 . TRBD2 CASSGLAGGRSSYNEQFF TGTGCCAGCAGTGGACTAGCGGGGGGCCGGAGCTCCTACAATGAGCAGTTCTTC
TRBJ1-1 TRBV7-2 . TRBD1 CASSPRTGRGNTEAFF TGTGCCAGCAGCCCCCGGACAGGGCGAGGGAACACTGAAGCTTTCTTT
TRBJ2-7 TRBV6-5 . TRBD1 CASSYSWTGGTEQYF TGTGCCAGCAGTTACTCTTGGACAGGGGGAACCGAGCAGTACTTC
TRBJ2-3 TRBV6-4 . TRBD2 CASSVEAGPTDTQYF TGTGCCAGCAGTGTAGAAGCGGGGCCCACAGATACGCAGTATTTT
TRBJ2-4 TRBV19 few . CASSPETGGLAKNIQYF TGTGCCAGTAGCCCCGAAACAGGTGGGCTAGCCAAAAACATTCAGTACTTC
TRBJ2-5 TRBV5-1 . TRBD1 CASSSTGEGTQYF TGCGCCAGCAGTTCCACAGGGGAAGGGACCCAGTACTTC
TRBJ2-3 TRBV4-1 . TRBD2 CASSQGGTSASSTDTQYF TGCGCCAGCAGCCAAGGTGGGACTAGCGCCTCTAGCACAGATACGCAGTATTTT
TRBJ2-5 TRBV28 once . CASSPDYQGYQETQYF TGTGCCAGCAGTCCGGACTACCAAGGTTACCAAGAGACCCAGTACTTC
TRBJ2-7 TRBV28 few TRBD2 CASSTRAGNEQYF TGTGCCAGCAGCACACGAGCGGGAAACGAGCAGTACTTC
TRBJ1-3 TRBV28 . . CASSRSGNTIYF TGTGCCAGCAGTAGGTCTGGAAACACCATATATTTT
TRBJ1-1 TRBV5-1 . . CASSPTGTEAFF TGCGCCAGCAGCCCGACAGGCACTGAAGCTTTCTTT
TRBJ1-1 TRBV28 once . CASSLEAGGGGRAFF TGTGCCAGCAGTTTAGAGGCAGGCGGGGGGGGTCGAGCTTTCTTT
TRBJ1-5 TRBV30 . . CAWSVDDGQGQPQHF TGTGCCTGGAGTGTGGACGACGGCCAGGGTCAGCCCCAGCATTTT
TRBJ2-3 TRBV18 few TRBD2 CASSRTSGYTQYF TGTGCCAGCTCACGGACTAGCGGTTATACGCAGTATTTT
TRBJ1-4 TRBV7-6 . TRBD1 CASSLQGRVEKLFF TGTGCCAGCAGTTTACAGGGGCGGGTTGAAAAACTGTTTTTT
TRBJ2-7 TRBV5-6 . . CASSRIDRVSHEQYF TGTGCCAGCAGCCGCATCGATCGGGTCTCCCACGAGCAGTACTTC
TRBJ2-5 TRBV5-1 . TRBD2 CASSPSGGGETQYF TGCGCCAGCAGCCCGAGCGGGGGGGGCGAGACCCAGTACTTC
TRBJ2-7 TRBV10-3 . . CAISRDLTGYEQYF TGTGCCATCAGTCGGGACTTGACGGGCTACGAGCAGTACTTC
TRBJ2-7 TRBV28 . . CASSFMREGVDEQYF TGTGCCAGCAGTTTCATGCGAGAAGGGGTGGACGAGCAGTACTTC
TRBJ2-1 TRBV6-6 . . CASSYPQGSSYNEQFF TGTGCCAGCAGTTATCCGCAGGGAAGCTCCTACAATGAGCAGTTCTTC